What follows describes a single TCR beta chain. There is no known antigen for this receptor. Per-base quality was not reported, and no clone a single base away is much larger than it. The data are from a study of CD8 T cells in ankylosing spondylitis (dated by TCRdb to 2015 to 2018). Context from the whole study: The study set out to find disease-linked TCR variants by profiling T cell receptor beta repertoires in ankylosing spondylitis patients and healthy donors. Peripheral blood was sampled, and synovial fluid was also collected from ankylosing spondylitis patients. The full study cohort was made up of about two dozen ankylosing spondylitis patients and approximately 100 healthy donors.

Trimming removed 4 bases from V and 0 bases from J; the gene matches leave 3 bases unexplained. CDR1 and CDR2 (SGHDN, FVKESK) derive from the germline V gene. CDR3 length: 16 amino acids, cysteine to phenylalanine. The CDR3 DNA has 48 bases and is translated from base 1. Instrument on record: Illumina HiSeq 2500. Quantitative 5'-RACE with molecular barcodes was used to prepare TCR beta libraries. The authors' analysis ran thus. A new computational method, built on a probabilistic model of VDJ rearrangement, was used to identify disease-linked TCR variants. TCRdb handled the public reads itself, with Q25 trimming in fastp and clone calling in MiXCR, and kept productive beta chains. When rows share a CDR3 protein, they turn into one entry using the most common DNA and genes. The V and J calls shown here were made by TCRdb, not taken from the authors' results. Across this sample there are approximately 210,000 distinct CDR3 sequences, with about 13% seen only once. About 17% of the sample comes from the top ten.

General findings and caveats noted by the study authors: The disease-linked clones showed a CD8+ phenotype and occurred at relatively low frequencies in peripheral blood. Some TCR beta motif variants had previously been reported in synovial fluid and blood of reactive arthritis patients, which suggested common disease-initiation mechanisms. The disease-linked clones were reported to be significantly enriched in matched synovial fluid samples from ankylosing spondylitis patients. A TCR beta motif of fewer than 10 highly homologous amino acid variants appeared characteristic of blood from ankylosing spondylitis patients.

The receptor comes from a male donor with ankylosing spondylitis or in good health (not recorded which). What was sequenced was blood, either unsorted or a sorted T cell fraction (not recorded which). The chain uses TRBV14 and TRBJ2-2, and TRBD2 aligns with 9 junction nucleotides. The bases read TGTGCCAGCAGCCCCATAGCGGGGGCGAACACCGGGGAGCTGTTTTTT. This translates into CASSPIAGANTGELFF.